This paragraph reports one T cell receptor beta chain. Its antigen is as yet unknown. TCRdb's table, derived via immunoSEQ multiplex PCR, lists solely in-frame clones and lacks some. Found here are about 97,000 clones, more than 80% of them singletons; the top ten hold about 16%. The data are from a study of graft-versus-host responses after intestinal transplantation. Study findings and constraints: The presence of high graft-versus-host to host-versus-graft clonal ratios in allografts characterized patients with graft-donor T cell macrochimerism.

The ends were cut back, 4 bases at V and 0 bases at J, with 13 bases in the middle. The CDR3 loop spans 15 amino acids. CDR1 and CDR2 (germline): MGHRA, YSYEKL. The sequencing here drew on PBMCs, taken just under 460 days after intestinal transplant. This sequence originates from a human patient who received an intestinal transplant, so some T cells may come from the graft donor. V and J are TRBV4-1 and TRBJ2-7; D possibly uses TRBD1 or TRBD2 (5 bases each). CDR3 loop: CASSLQVGDSYEQYF. CDR3 coding DNA: TGCGCCAGCAGCCTCCAGGTGGGGGACTCCTACGAGCAGTACTTC.